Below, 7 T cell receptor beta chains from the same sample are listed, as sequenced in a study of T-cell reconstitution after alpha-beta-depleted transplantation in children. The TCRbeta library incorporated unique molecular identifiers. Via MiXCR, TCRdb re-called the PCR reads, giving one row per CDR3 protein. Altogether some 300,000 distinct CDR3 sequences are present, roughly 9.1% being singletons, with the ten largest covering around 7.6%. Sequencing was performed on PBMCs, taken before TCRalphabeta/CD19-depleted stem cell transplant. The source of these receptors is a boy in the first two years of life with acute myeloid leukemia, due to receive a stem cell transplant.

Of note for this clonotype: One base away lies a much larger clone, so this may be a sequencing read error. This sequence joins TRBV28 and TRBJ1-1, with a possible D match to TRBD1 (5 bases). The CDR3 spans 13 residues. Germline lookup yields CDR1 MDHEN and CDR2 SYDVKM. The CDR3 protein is CATRGRMNTAAFF. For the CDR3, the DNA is TGTGCCACCCGGGGGAGGATGAACACTGCAGCTTTCTTT.

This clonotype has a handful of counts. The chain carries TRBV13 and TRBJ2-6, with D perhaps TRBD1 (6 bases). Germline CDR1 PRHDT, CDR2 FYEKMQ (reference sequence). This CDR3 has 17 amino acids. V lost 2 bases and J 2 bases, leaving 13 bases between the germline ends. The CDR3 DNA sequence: TGTGCCAGCAGCTTAATAATCCAGGGGACTGGGGCCAACGTCCTGACTTTC. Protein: CASSLIIQGTGANVLTF.

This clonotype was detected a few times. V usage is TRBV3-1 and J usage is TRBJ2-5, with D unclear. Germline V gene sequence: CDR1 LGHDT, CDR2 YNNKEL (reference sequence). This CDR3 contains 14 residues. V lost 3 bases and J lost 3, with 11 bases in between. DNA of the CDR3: TGTGCCAGCAGCCAGCCCGGGTGGGAAGAGACCCAGTACTTC. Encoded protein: CASSQPGWEETQYF.

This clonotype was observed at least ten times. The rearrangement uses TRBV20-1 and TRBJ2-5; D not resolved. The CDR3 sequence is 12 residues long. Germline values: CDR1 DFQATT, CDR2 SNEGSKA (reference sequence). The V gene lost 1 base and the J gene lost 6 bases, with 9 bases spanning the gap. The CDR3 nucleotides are TGCAGTGCTAGAGGGGCTCTGCAGACCCAGTACTTC. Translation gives CSARGALQTQYF.

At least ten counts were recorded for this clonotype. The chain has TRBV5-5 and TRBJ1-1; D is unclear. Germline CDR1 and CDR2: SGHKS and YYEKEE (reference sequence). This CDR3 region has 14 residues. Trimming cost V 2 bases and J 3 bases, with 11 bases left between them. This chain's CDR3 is CASSFSAKDTEAFF. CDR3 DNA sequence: TGTGCCAGCAGCTTTAGTGCTAAGGACACTGAAGCTTTCTTT.

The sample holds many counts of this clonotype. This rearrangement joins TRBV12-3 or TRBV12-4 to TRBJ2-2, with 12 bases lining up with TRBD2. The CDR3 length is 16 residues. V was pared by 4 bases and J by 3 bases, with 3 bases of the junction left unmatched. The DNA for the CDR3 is TGTGCCAGCAGTTCGACTAGCGGGAGAGACACCGGGGAGCTGTTTTTT. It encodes CASSSTSGRDTGELFF.

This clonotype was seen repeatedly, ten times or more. As DNA, the CDR3 is TGTGCCAGCAGTTTTTACAGTGGGTCCTACAATGAGCAGTTCTTC. Amino acids: CASSFYSGSYNEQFF. The V gene is TRBV28, the J gene TRBJ2-1; unclear D gene. Trimming shortened V by 3 bases and J by 1 base, and 10 bases separated the two germline ends. The CDR3 sequence is 15 residues long. The V gene's germline CDR1 is MDHEN and CDR2 SYDVKM.